This TCR beta chain stems from a study of regulatory T cells in long-lasting Graves disease. Through Arm-PCR of CDR3 regions and iRepertoire HTBI primers, TCR beta libraries were built. One entry per CDR3 protein, called by TCRdb with MiXCR from the multiplex PCR reads. The data show 530,000 or so distinct CDR3 sequences, with approximately 16% seen just once and around 13% held by the top ten. Turning to this clonotype: As yet, its antigen is unknown.

Trimming pared 10 bases from V and 2 bases from J, leaving 14 bases between. CDR1 MDHEN and CDR2 SYDVKM come from the germline V gene. The CDR3 spans 14 residues. Time point in this sample: newly diagnosed GD, antithyroid drugs for less than 3 months. PBMCs provided the RNA from which the TCR library was made. General study findings and limits: Newly diagnosed disease favored TRBV20-1 and TRBJ2-1 over persistent disease.

This sample was shared with a second study, whose subject was T cells in Graves' hyperthyroidism and ophthalmopathy. That publication notes: A 13 V-J model separated ophthalmopathy from stable hyperthyroidism.

V usage is TRBV28 and J usage is TRBJ1-4; unclear D gene. Sample: peripheral blood mononuclear cells (PBMCs), taken at new diagnosis, from a patient treated with antithyroid drugs. This sequence was found in a young man with Graves disease. The CDR3 region is CATCHGSTNEKLFF. The CDR3 DNA follows: TGTGCCACCTGCCATGGCAGCACTAATGAAAAACTGTTTTTT.